This T cell receptor beta chain was captured in a study of shared clonotypes between healthy human individuals. Study as a whole: Each donor's CD8 memory used one plate, CD8 naive two, each CD4 subset three. Study-level findings and limits: Clonotypes which were not shared had lower generation probabilities than clonotypes that all four donors shared.

Original analysis: Filtering of immunoSEQ junctional sequences could not match full-length read filtering. Measured with immunoSEQ multiplex PCR; TCRdb has only the in-frame clones, and not every one. V, J and clone size were drawn from that table, and D and trimming were deduced from the DNA. The repertoire holds more than 550,000 clones, around 90% seen once, with 34% in the top ten. Deletions cut 0 bases from V and 7 bases from J, with 9 bases between. The CDR3 length is 13 residues. Germline CDR1 reads MNHEY; CDR2 reads SMNVEV (reference sequence). This clone has more than one count but fewer than ten. Its specificity is not known.

The sample taken for sequencing was memory CD8+ T cells from PBMCs. Subset defined: CD45RO+ cells pooled with CCR7-negative TemRA cells. The TCR sequence derives from a man aged 18 to 30 in good health. Some clones in this sample may be carry-over from other donors' samples. This chain joins TRBV27 and TRBJ1-2; D gene ambiguous. CDR3 sequence reads: CASSLSSLAGYTF. In DNA, the CDR3 is TGTGCCAGCAGTTTATCGTCCCTCGCTGGCTACACCTTC.